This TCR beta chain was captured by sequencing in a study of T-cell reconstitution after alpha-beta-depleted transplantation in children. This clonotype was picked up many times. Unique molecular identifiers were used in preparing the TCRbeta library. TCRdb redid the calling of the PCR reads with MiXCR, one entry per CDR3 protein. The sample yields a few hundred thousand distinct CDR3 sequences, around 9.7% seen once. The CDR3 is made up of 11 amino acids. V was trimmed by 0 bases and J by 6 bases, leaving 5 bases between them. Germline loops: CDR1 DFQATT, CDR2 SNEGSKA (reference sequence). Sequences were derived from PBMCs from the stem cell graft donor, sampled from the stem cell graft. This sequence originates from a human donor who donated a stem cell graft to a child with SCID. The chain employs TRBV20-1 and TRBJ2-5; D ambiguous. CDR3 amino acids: CSARERQTQYF. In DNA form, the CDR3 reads TGCAGTGCTAGAGAGCGTCAGACCCAGTACTTC.